These 32 T cell receptor beta chains came from one sample sequenced in a study of T cell therapy after organ transplantation. Using immunoSEQ multiplex PCR, the repertoire was profiled, and TCRdb retains in-frame clones only, with some absent. The sample includes some 47,000 clones, approximately 94% seen only once; the top ten take about 3.1%. Their antigens remain unidentified. The sequencing used CD8+ T cells from blood, collected before autologous CMV-specific T cell therapy. The receptor source for this set is a human patient who had received a solid organ transplant and had CMV disease.

The chain couples TRBV6-5 to TRBJ2-5; tentative D call: TRBD1 (6 bases). Per germline, CDR1 MNHEY and CDR2 SVGAGI. V was clipped by 5 bases and J by 4 bases, with 11 bases between them. The CDR3 length is 13 residues. This CDR3 is CASSRDKLETQYF. CDR3 in DNA: TGTGCCAGCAGTCGGGACAAATTAGAGACCCAGTACTTC.

This chain links TRBV7-9 with TRBJ2-1; D gene ambiguous. The germline V and J ends were trimmed by 3 bases and 8 bases, with 8 bases remaining between them. The CDR3 is 12 amino acids. Germline V gives CDR1 SEHNR, CDR2 FQNEAQ (reference sequence). CDR3 sequence reads: CASSLRFHEQFF. The CDR3 bases are TGTGCCAGCAGCTTGAGGTTCCATGAGCAGTTCTTC.

The V gene is TRBV30, the J gene TRBJ1-2; 9 bases align to TRBD1. With 1 base clipped from V and 3 bases from J, the junction kept 6 bases outside the gene matches. The CDR3 loop spans 15 amino acids. Germline values: CDR1 GTSNPN, CDR2 SVGIG (reference sequence). CDR3 loop: CAWSGTGAGYYGYTF. The CDR3 DNA follows: TGTGCCTGGAGTGGGACAGGGGCCGGTTACTATGGCTACACCTTC.

The rearrangement links TRBV29-1 to TRBJ1-5; D perhaps matches TRBD1 (5 bases). CDR3 length: 14 residues. V shed 6 bases and J shed 3 bases, with 15 bases lying between them. Germline CDR1 is SQVTM and CDR2 is ANQGSEA. The CDR3 reads CSVSHGGINQPQHF. The CDR3 nucleotides read TGCAGCGTGTCCCACGGGGGTATCAATCAGCCCCAGCATTTT.

The chain is built from TRBV27 and TRBJ2-5; the D gene could be TRBD1 or TRBD2 (6 bases each). Germline V gene lookup returns CDR1 MNHEY and CDR2 SMNVEV (reference sequence). V was shortened by 4 bases and J by 1 base, with 16 bases between the two germline ends. This CDR3 has 16 residues. The CDR3 reads CASSSRDGGLQETQYF. In DNA, the CDR3 is TGTGCCAGCAGTTCCCGAGACGGGGGCCTCCAAGAGACCCAGTACTTC.

This chain uses TRBV2 with TRBJ1-5; D ambiguous. The CDR3 extends over 15 amino acids. Trimming took 1 base from V and 7 from J, leaving 14 bases between them. Germline assignment: CDR1 SNHLY and CDR2 FYNNEI. CDR3 bases: TGTGCCAGCAGTGAAGGATCAGGCGATGAGCAGCCCCAGCATTTT. Translated: CASSEGSGDEQPQHF.

The CDR3 DNA reads as TGTGCCAGCAGCCTTCGACAGGGGAATCAGCCCCAGCATTTT. Encoded protein: CASSLRQGNQPQHF. This chain connects TRBV7-8 to TRBJ1-5; 8 bases line up with TRBD1. J was trimmed by 4 bases and V by 5 bases; bases with no gene match: 4. CDR1 and CDR2 from the germline V gene are SGHVS and FQNEAQ. This CDR3 is built from 14 residues. Full variable domain (missing parts from reference TRBV7-8 and TRBJ1-5): GAGVSQSPRYKVAKRGQDVALRCDPISGHVSLFWYQQALGQGPEFLTYFQNEAQLDKSGLPSDRFFAERPEGSVSTLKIQRTQQEDSAVYLCASSLRQGNQPQHFGDGTRLSIL.

Judged by abundance, this clone is medium-sized (0.01 to 0.1%). V gene TRBV6-5 combines with J gene TRBJ2-7; 9 bases agree with TRBD1. The CDR3 covers 15 residues. Trimming cost V 2 bases and J 5 bases; bases outside gene matches: 7. The germline V gene has CDR1 MNHEY and CDR2 SVGAGI. This CDR3 is CASSYTGQGLDEQYF. The CDR3 region has the DNA TGTGCCAGCAGTTACACAGGACAGGGGCTCGACGAGCAGTACTTC.

This clone came up a few times. The J gene is TRBJ1-2, the V gene TRBV6-5; D is perhaps TRBD1 (5 bases). CDR1 and CDR2 from the germline V gene are MNHEY and SVGAGI. The CDR3 totals 12 residues. The V end lost 9 bases, the J end lost 6 bases, and 14 bases lay between the germline ends. Here the CDR3 reads CASRGGLNGYTF. The CDR3 coding sequence is TGTGCCAGTCGTGGGGGACTGAATGGCTACACCTTC.

The chain has TRBV6-1 and TRBJ2-1; 8 bases match TRBD2. The V gene end was trimmed by 7 bases and the J gene end by 6 bases; junction bases not matched to a gene: 5. Germline lookup yields CDR1 MNHNS and CDR2 SASEGT. The CDR3 sequence is 13 residues long. The CDR3 region has the DNA TGTGCCAGCAATTTCGGGGGGGGCAATGAGCAGTTCTTC. It encodes CASNFGGGNEQFF.

The rearrangement links TRBV6-5 to TRBJ1-1; D not resolved. The CDR3 consists of 15 residues. CDR1 is MNHEY and CDR2 is SVGAGI in the germline V gene. Trimming shortened V by 7 bases and J by 0 bases, and 15 bases separated the two germline ends. The CDR3, as DNA: TGTGCCAGCATCCGAGAAAGATCCCTGAACACTGAAGCTTTCTTT. Protein product: CASIRERSLNTEAFF.

This rearrangement joins TRBV15 to TRBJ2-5; 9 bases line up with TRBD2. Trimming took 8 bases from V and 0 from J; bases not matched to a gene: 10. From germline, CDR1 is LNHNV and CDR2 YYDKDF (reference sequence). CDR3 size: 16 residues. In nucleotides, the CDR3 is TGTGCCACCGGCGGGGGGGAAGCTGGGTACCAAGAGACCCAGTACTTC. Its protein product is CATGGGEAGYQETQYF.

V gene TRBV6-5 combines with J gene TRBJ2-7; possibly TRBD2 for D (5 bases). Germline V gene lookup returns CDR1 MNHEY and CDR2 SVGAGI. The CDR3 sequence is 11 residues long. The V and J ends lost 11 bases and 5 bases respectively, with 13 bases between them. In DNA form, the CDR3 reads TGTGCCGCGGAGGTCGGGGACGAGCAGTACTTC. It is translated as CAAEVGDEQYF.

The V call is TRBV5-4, the J call TRBJ2-5; the D is unclear. With 2 bases removed from V and 2 bases from J, the gap between germline ends came to 4 bases. The CDR3 extends over 12 amino acids. In germline, CDR1 is SGHNT, CDR2 YYREEE (reference sequence). CDR3 nucleotide sequence: TGTGCCAGCAGCTTTCCTCAAGAGACCCAGTACTTC. Protein product: CASSFPQETQYF. The full variable domain, completed using reference TRBV5-4 and TRBJ2-5, is ETGVTQSPTHLIKTRGQQVTLRCSSQSGHNTVSWYQQALGQGPQFIFQYYREEENGRGNFPPRFSGLQFPNYSSELNVNALELDDSALYLCASSFPQETQYFGPGTRLLVL.

The chain combines TRBV13 with TRBJ2-5; TRBD2 agrees at 7 bases. V shed 2 bases, J shed 2 bases, and the junction held 2 bases outside the gene matches. Germline CDR1 reads PRHDT; CDR2 reads FYEKMQ (reference sequence). The CDR3 length is 14 residues. This CDR3 is CASSLRDYQETQYF. The CDR3 bases are TGTGCCAGCAGCTTAAGGGACTATCAAGAGACCCAGTACTTC.

The V and J genes are TRBV4-1 and TRBJ2-7; 7 bases fit TRBD1. The V gene's germline CDR1 is MGHRA and CDR2 YSYEKL. After removal of 1 base from V and 3 bases from J, the junction contained 3 bases not matched to a gene. The CDR3 is 14 residues long. CDR3 loop: CASSQVGTDYEQYF. The CDR3 DNA sequence: TGCGCCAGCAGCCAAGTCGGGACAGACTACGAGCAGTACTTC.

V is TRBV27 and J is TRBJ2-3, with TRBD1 matching over 7 bases. The ends lost 5 bases at V and 3 bases at J; junction bases unmatched: 8. The CDR3 is 15 amino acids. The V gene's germline CDR1 is MNHEY and CDR2 SMNVEV (reference sequence). In DNA, the CDR3 is TGTGCCAGCAGTCTCAGGGGGACCAAAACAGATACGCAGTATTTT. It translates to CASSLRGTKTDTQYF.

The chain couples TRBV10-3 to TRBJ1-1; D possibly corresponds to TRBD1 (6 bases). Trimming shortened V by 3 bases and J by 8 bases, and 13 bases separated the two germline ends. The germline V gene has CDR1 ENHRY and CDR2 SYGVKD. This CDR3 is 13 amino acids long. The CDR3 DNA is TGTGCCATCAGTGACGACTTACAGGGCGAAGCTTTCTTT. It specifies CAISDDLQGEAFF.

The V call is TRBV11-2, the J call TRBJ1-1; tentative D call: TRBD1 (5 bases). The V gene lost 4 bases and the J gene lost 7 bases, with 13 bases spanning the gap. Germline CDR1 SGHAT, CDR2 FQNNGV. CDR3 size: 13 residues. The CDR3 sequence: CASSSILTVEAFF. In DNA form, the CDR3 reads TGTGCCAGCAGCTCCATCCTGACAGTTGAAGCTTTCTTT.

The genes are TRBV19 and TRBJ2-7; weak D call: TRBD1 (6 bases). The length of the CDR3 is 12 residues. From germline, CDR1 is LNHDA and CDR2 SQIVND (reference sequence). The V end was cut by 5 bases, the J end by 4 bases, with 9 bases between. DNA of the CDR3: TGTGCCAGTAGTCCAACAGGGTACGAGCAGTACTTC. Protein product: CASSPTGYEQYF. The complete variable domain, with remaining parts taken from reference TRBV19 and TRBJ2-7, reads DGGITQSPKYLFRKEGQNVTLSCEQNLNHDAMYWYRQDPGQGLRLIYYSQIVNDFQKGDIAEGYSVSREKKESFPLTVTSAQKNPTAFYLCASSPTGYEQYFGPGTRLTVT.

The chain is built from TRBV10-3 and TRBJ2-7; D is uncertain. The germline V gene encodes CDR1 ENHRY and CDR2 SYGVKD. The CDR3 extends over 13 amino acids. V shed 8 bases and J shed 6 bases, with 17 bases lying between them. The CDR3 is CAIAPDPSVEQYF. The CDR3 DNA sequence: TGTGCCATCGCGCCGGATCCTTCAGTCGAGCAGTACTTC.

This rearrangement joins TRBV6-5 to TRBJ2-7; no reliable D call. The CDR3 is 12 residues long. Germline values: CDR1 MNHEY, CDR2 SVGAGI. V lost 5 bases and J 4 bases, leaving 9 bases between the germline ends. CDR3: CASSKPDYEQYF. The CDR3 coding sequence is TGTGCCAGCAGTAAGCCCGATTACGAGCAGTACTTC.

CDR3 amino acids: CASSYSEDTSNYGYTF. The DNA for the CDR3 is TGTGCCAGCAGTTACTCGGAGGACACCTCTAACTATGGCTACACCTTC. V usage is TRBV6-5 and J usage is TRBJ1-2; the D gene is possibly TRBD1 (5 bases). V gave up 0 bases and J gave up 0 bases, with 11 bases separating them. The CDR3 has 16 residues. Per the germline V gene, CDR1 is MNHEY and CDR2 is SVGAGI.

The genes are TRBV5-4 and TRBJ2-3; TRBD1 or TRBD2 may be the D gene (5 bases each). This CDR3 spans 18 amino acids. The V gene's germline CDR1 is SGHNT and CDR2 YYREEE (reference sequence). Trimming pared 1 base from V and 4 bases from J, leaving 22 bases between. The CDR3 sequence: CASSLTGAGKFWADTQYF. In DNA form, the CDR3 reads TGTGCCAGCAGCTTGACTGGGGCCGGGAAGTTTTGGGCAGATACGCAGTATTTT.

V is TRBV9 and J is TRBJ2-1; the D gene is possibly TRBD1 (6 bases). Germline values: CDR1 SGDLS, CDR2 YYNGEE. V was trimmed by 1 base and J by 9 bases, leaving 11 bases between them. The CDR3 contains 13 residues. CDR3 region: CASSVPTGSEQFF. In DNA form, the CDR3 reads TGTGCCAGCAGCGTACCGACAGGAAGTGAGCAGTTCTTC.

This sequence joins TRBV19 and TRBJ2-3; D is unclear. Germline CDR1 reads LNHDA; CDR2 reads SQIVND (reference sequence). V lost 5 bases to trimming and J lost 1 base, with 19 bases between them. CDR3 length: 17 residues. The CDR3: CASSPLEPRHGTDTQYF. The CDR3 region has the DNA TGTGCCAGTAGTCCGCTGGAACCGAGGCACGGCACAGATACGCAGTATTTT.

V is TRBV2 and J is TRBJ1-1, with D uncertain. The V gene lost 7 bases and the J gene lost 6 bases, with 6 bases spanning the gap. Germline loops: CDR1 SNHLY, CDR2 FYNNEI. The CDR3 extends over 10 amino acids. The CDR3 protein is CASIDAEAFF. DNA of the CDR3: TGTGCCAGCATAGACGCTGAAGCTTTCTTT.

The CDR3: CASSPGGGQGYGYTF. DNA for the CDR3: TGTGCCAGCAGCCCAGGGGGGGGACAGGGGTATGGCTACACCTTC. This chain uses TRBV7-6 with TRBJ1-2; 10 bases are shared with TRBD1. The V and J ends lost 5 bases and 5 bases, in that order; junction bases with no gene match: 8. Germline V gene data show CDR1 as SGHVS and CDR2 as FNYEAQ. This CDR3 comprises 15 residues.

The chain carries TRBV7-9 and TRBJ1-2, with 7 nucleotides matching TRBD1. Germline V lookup: CDR1 SEHNR, CDR2 FQNEAQ (reference sequence). The ends lost 3 bases at V and 5 bases at J; junction bases unmatched: 18. This CDR3 contains 18 residues. The CDR3 DNA reads as TGTGCCAGCAGCTTTCAATTACGGGACAGCGGACCCTGGTATGGCTACACCTTC. This codes for CASSFQLRDSGPWYGYTF.

V gene TRBV27 combines with J gene TRBJ1-2; D is perhaps TRBD1 (6 bases). V lost 6 bases and J 6 bases, leaving 11 bases between the germline ends. Germline V lookup: CDR1 MNHEY, CDR2 SMNVEV (reference sequence). The CDR3 is 12 amino acids. This CDR3 reads CASRLGGHGYTF. For the CDR3, the DNA is TGTGCCAGCAGATTGGGGGGCCATGGCTACACCTTC.

The chain carries TRBV5-1 and TRBJ2-7; D might be TRBD1 or TRBD2, each matching 5 bases. This CDR3 is 12 amino acids long. Deletions cut 5 bases from V and 5 bases from J, with 11 bases between. CDR1 is SGHRS and CDR2 is YFSETQ in the germline V gene. DNA for the CDR3: TGCGCCAGCAGTTGGGGGTTCAACGAGCAGTACTTC. Translated: CASSWGFNEQYF.

The chain employs TRBV11-2 and TRBJ2-1, with TRBD2 matching 10 bases. Trimming took 2 bases from V and 7 from J; bases not matched to a gene: 14. Germline V CDR1 and CDR2: SGHAT, FQNNGV. The CDR3 contains 18 residues. CDR3 amino acids: CASSLNPQTSGVENEQFF. The CDR3 DNA is TGTGCCAGCAGCTTAAACCCACAAACTAGCGGGGTAGAAAATGAGCAGTTCTTC.